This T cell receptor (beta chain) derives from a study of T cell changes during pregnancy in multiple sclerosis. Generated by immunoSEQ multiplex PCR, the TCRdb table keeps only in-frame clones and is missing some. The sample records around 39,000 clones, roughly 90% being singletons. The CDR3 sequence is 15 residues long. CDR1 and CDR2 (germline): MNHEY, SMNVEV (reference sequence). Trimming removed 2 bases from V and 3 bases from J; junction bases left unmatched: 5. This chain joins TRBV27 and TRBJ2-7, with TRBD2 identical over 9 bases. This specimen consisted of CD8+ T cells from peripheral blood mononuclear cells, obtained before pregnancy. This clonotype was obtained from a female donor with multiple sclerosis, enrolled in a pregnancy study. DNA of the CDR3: TGTGCCAGCAGTTTAGGCGGGAGGGGCTTCTACGAGCAGTACTTC. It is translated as CASSLGGRGFYEQYF.